The 20 T cell receptor beta chains below all came from one sample that was sequenced in a study of T cells in Graves' hyperthyroidism and ophthalmopathy. Authors of the study amplified TCR beta CDR3 regions from RNA transcripts. A first-round RT-PCR of the TCR CDR3 used the HTBI primer set. TCRdb reprocessed the multiplex PCR reads with MiXCR, giving one entry per CDR3 protein. Of 500,000 or so distinct CDR3 sequences listed, roughly 15% are singletons. The specimen sequenced was blood. Receptors originate from a woman aged 18-29 years with Graves' ophthalmopathy.

CDR3 amino acids: CASSPTGLGSYGYTF. CDR3 DNA sequence: TGTGCCAGCAGTCCGACAGGGTTAGGGAGCTATGGCTACACCTTC. This chain connects TRBV7-6 to TRBJ1-2; 7 bases fit TRBD1. The V and J ends lost 6 bases and 4 bases, in that order; junction bases with no gene match: 11. Germline lookup yields CDR1 SGHVS and CDR2 FNYEAQ. This CDR3 contains 15 residues.

The table lists this clonotype with many counts. The gene calls are TRBV12-3 or TRBV12-4 and TRBJ1-5, with D hard to call. Trimming pared 6 bases from V and 2 bases from J, leaving 11 bases between. The CDR3 sequence is 14 residues long. CDR3 loop: CASSANVGNQPQHF. For the CDR3, the DNA is TGTGCCAGCAGCGCCAACGTGGGCAATCAGCCCCAGCATTTT.

This clonotype was recorded at least ten times. The V call is TRBV7-9, the J call TRBJ1-2, with TRBD1 as a possible D gene (6 bases). This CDR3 contains 16 residues. Trimming cost V 1 base and J 0 bases, with 12 bases left between them. CDR1 is SEHNR and CDR2 is FQNEAQ in the germline V gene (reference sequence). The CDR3: CASSLGPDRANYGYTF. In DNA, the CDR3 is TGTGCCAGCAGCTTAGGCCCGGACAGAGCTAACTATGGCTACACCTTC. Looking up the rest from reference TRBV7-9 and TRBJ1-2 gives the full variable domain: DTGVSQNPRHKITKRGQNVTFRCDPISEHNRLYWYRQTLGQGPEFLTYFQNEAQLEKSRLLSDRFSAERPKGSFSTLEIQRTEQGDSAMYLCASSLGPDRANYGYTFGSGTRLTVV.

At least ten counts were recorded for this clonotype. This chain joins TRBV12-3 or TRBV12-4 and TRBJ1-1; 8 bases line up with TRBD1. The CDR3 length is 16 residues. The J segment lost 4 bases and the V segment lost 8 bases, leaving 15 bases of the junction unmatched. The CDR3 nucleotides are TGTGCCAGCGGTGGGGCAGGGGGCTCACTCGGCACTGAAGCTTTCTTT. It encodes CASGGAGGSLGTEAFF.

This clonotype was seen repeatedly, ten times or more. This chain uses TRBV28 with TRBJ2-7; D might be TRBD1 (6 bases). CDR1 and CDR2 (germline): MDHEN, SYDVKM. Trimming took 3 bases from V and 3 from J, leaving 21 bases between them. This CDR3 is built from 17 residues. The CDR3 DNA reads as TGTGCCAGCAGTTTCCCCCCGACAGGCGCCTGGGACTACGAGCAGTACTTC. Amino acids: CASSFPPTGAWDYEQYF.

V gene TRBV11-2 combines with J gene TRBJ2-1; 7 positions match TRBD2. After removal of 5 bases from V and 2 bases from J, the junction contained 12 bases not matched to a gene. This CDR3 contains 17 residues. In germline, CDR1 is SGHAT, CDR2 FQNNGV. The CDR3 loop reads CASSQAPEGGPYNEQFF. The CDR3 bases are TGTGCCAGCAGCCAAGCCCCAGAGGGAGGGCCCTACAATGAGCAGTTCTTC. The entire variable domain, with the rest obtained from reference TRBV11-2 and TRBJ2-1, is as follows: EAGVAQSPRYKIIEKRQSVAFWCNPISGHATLYWYQQILGQGPKLLIQFQNNGVVDDSQLPKDRFSAERLKGVDSTLKIQPAKLEDSAVYLCASSQAPEGGPYNEQFFGPGTRLTVL.

This clonotype was seen ten or more times. This chain's CDR3 is CASIQGDRVYNEQFF. DNA of the CDR3: TGTGCCAGCATCCAAGGGGACAGGGTCTACAATGAGCAGTTCTTC. The chain links TRBV7-2 to TRBJ2-1; 9 nucleotides align to TRBD1. V was clipped by 7 bases and J by 3 bases; unmatched bases: 7. There are 15 residues in the CDR3. The germline CDR1 and CDR2 sequences are SGHTA and FQGNSA. The full variable domain, in which reference TRBV7-2 and TRBJ2-1 provide the parts outside the CDR3, is GAGVSQSPSNKVTEKGKDVELRCDPISGHTALYWYRQSLGQGLEFLIYFQGNSAPDKSGLPSDRFSAERTGGSVSTLTIQRTQQEDSAVYLCASIQGDRVYNEQFFGPGTRLTVL.

This clonotype was counted only a few times. The chain uses TRBV20-1 and TRBJ2-6, with TRBD1 identical over 9 bases. J was trimmed by 2 bases and V by 5 bases; bases with no gene match: 19. Germline V gene lookup returns CDR1 DFQATT and CDR2 SNEGSKA (reference sequence). CDR3 size: 20 residues. CDR3: CSARSLKFGQGTTGANVLTF. The CDR3 DNA sequence: TGCAGTGCTCGATCCCTGAAATTCGGACAGGGGACTACTGGGGCCAACGTCCTGACTTTC.

This sequence joins TRBV9 and TRBJ2-1; TRBD2 matches 7 bases. The CDR3 sequence is 15 residues long. CDR1 and CDR2 from the germline V gene are SGDLS and YYNGEE. V shed 3 bases and J 7 bases; nucleotides not matched to a gene: 10. CDR3 in DNA: TGTGCCAGCAGCGCGAGGGCGGGAGAAGGGAATGAGCAGTTCTTC. This encodes CASSARAGEGNEQFF.

The chain has TRBV25-1 and TRBJ2-2; maybe TRBD1 (6 bases). The CDR3 runs to 14 residues. Trimming took 10 bases from V and 0 from J, leaving 12 bases between them. CDR1 is MGHDK, CDR2 SYGVNS, per germline. CDR3: CATQGSANTGELFF. CDR3 DNA sequence: TGTGCCACCCAGGGGAGCGCGAACACCGGGGAGCTGTTTTTT. Based on the CDR3 plus reference TRBV25-1 and TRBJ2-2, the full variable domain is EADIYQTPRYLVIGTGKKITLECSQTMGHDKMYWYQQDPGMELHLIHYSYGVNSTEKGDLSSESTVSRIRTEHFPLTLESARPSHTSQYLCATQGSANTGELFFGEGSRLTVL.

This clonotype occurred many times. The rearrangement uses TRBV5-1 and TRBJ2-1; perhaps TRBD1 as D (5 bases). CDR3 length equals 15 residues. The germline gives CDR1 SGHRS, CDR2 YFSETQ. V was pared by 5 bases and J by 0 bases, with 12 bases between. CDR3 in amino acids: CASSETASSYNEQFF. For the CDR3, the DNA is TGCGCCAGCAGTGAGACAGCGAGCTCCTACAATGAGCAGTTCTTC. Full variable domain (missing parts from reference TRBV5-1 and TRBJ2-1): KAGVTQTPRYLIKTRGQQVTLSCSPISGHRSVSWYQQTPGQGLQFLFEYFSETQRNKGNFPGRFSGRQFSNSRSEMNVSTLELGDSALYLCASSETASSYNEQFFGPGTRLTVL.

In this sample, this clonotype turned up many times. CDR3 region: CASSLMAGTGNEQYF. The DNA of the CDR3 is TGTGCCAGCAGCTTAATGGCCGGGACAGGGAACGAGCAGTACTTC. The rearrangement uses TRBV7-8 and TRBJ2-7; TRBD1 agrees at 9 bases. V dropped 2 bases and J dropped 5; count of bases not matched to a gene: 7. This CDR3 has 15 amino acids. From germline, CDR1 is SGHVS and CDR2 FQNEAQ.

This clonotype came up many times. The genes are TRBV5-5 and TRBJ1-1; maybe TRBD1 (5 bases). This CDR3 is built from 13 residues. The germline gives CDR1 SGHKS, CDR2 YYEKEE (reference sequence). V was trimmed by 1 base and J by 10 bases, leaving 14 bases between them. The CDR3 DNA follows: TGTGCCAGCAGCTTGAGGGGCAGGCCCGGAGCTTTCTTT. Residues: CASSLRGRPGAFF.

This clonotype was found many times. This sequence joins TRBV20-1 and TRBJ1-2; D is perhaps TRBD1 (5 bases). This CDR3 is built from 15 residues. CDR1 DFQATT and CDR2 SNEGSKA come from the germline V gene (reference sequence). V was trimmed by 2 bases and J by 1 base, leaving 14 bases between them. The CDR3 coding sequence is TGCAGTGCTAGAATAGAAGCAGGGTTTAACTATGGCTACACCTTC. Translated, it gives CSARIEAGFNYGYTF.

There are many counts of this clonotype. The CDR3 DNA reads TGTGCCAGCAGCTTGGCCCACGAGCAGTACTTC. It specifies CASSLAHEQYF. The V and J genes are TRBV7-9 and TRBJ2-7; D uncertain. Between the trimmed V and J ends, which lost 3 bases and 5 bases, there was a span of 5 bases. Germline V gene sequence: CDR1 SEHNR, CDR2 FQNEAQ (reference sequence). The CDR3 totals 11 residues.

This clonotype occurred many times. The V and J genes are TRBV6-1 and TRBJ2-1, with a possible D match to TRBD2 (6 bases). Germline V gene lookup returns CDR1 MNHNS and CDR2 SASEGT. This CDR3 spans 15 amino acids. V lost 2 bases to trimming and J lost 7 bases, with 15 bases between them. This CDR3 is CASSEQTGVGNEQFF. CDR3 in DNA: TGTGCCAGCAGTGAACAGACGGGAGTTGGGAATGAGCAGTTCTTC.

This clonotype was picked up many times. V usage is TRBV2 and J usage is TRBJ1-2; D is uncertain. CDR3 length: 13 residues. The germline V gene has CDR1 SNHLY and CDR2 FYNNEI. Trimming took off 1 base at V and 5 bases at J, with 8 bases between the two ends. This CDR3 is CASSEGVVYGYTF. CDR3 nucleotides: TGTGCCAGCAGTGAAGGTGTCGTTTATGGCTACACCTTC.

This clonotype came up many times. V gene TRBV30 combines with J gene TRBJ1-2; no reliable D call. V shed 2 bases and J shed 1 base, with 11 bases lying between them. There are 14 residues in the CDR3. Germline V gives CDR1 GTSNPN, CDR2 SVGIG (reference sequence). The chain's CDR3 is CAWSWEGGNYGYTF. CDR3 DNA sequence: TGTGCCTGGAGTTGGGAGGGCGGTAACTATGGCTACACCTTC.

This clonotype was seen a handful of times. This chain links TRBV19 with TRBJ2-1; D is ambiguous. The CDR3 spans 11 residues. V lost 6 bases and J 9 bases, leaving 9 bases between the germline ends. Germline V gene lookup returns CDR1 LNHDA and CDR2 SQIVND (reference sequence). CDR3: CASSALTEQFF. Here the CDR3 DNA reads TGTGCCAGTAGCGCCTTGACTGAGCAGTTCTTC.

This clonotype has a count of ten or more. The J gene is TRBJ2-1, the V gene TRBV28; 10 bases agree with TRBD2. CDR1 and CDR2 from the germline V gene are MDHEN and SYDVKM. The length of the CDR3 is 15 residues. The V and J ends lost 2 bases and 8 bases, in that order; junction bases with no gene match: 6. CDR3 in DNA: TGTGCCAGCAGTTTAATTACTAGCGGGAACCATGAGCAGTTCTTC. It translates to CASSLITSGNHEQFF.